Reported below is one T cell receptor (beta chain). Its specificity is unknown. This sample is drawn from a study of cytomegalovirus exposure and HLA in healthy donors. At the level of the study: The approximately 660 first-cohort repertoires shared a platform with the 130 or so validation repertoires, as reported in a later analysis. Whole-study findings and limits: Three CMV-associated chains proved CMV antigen-specific in vitro.

V shed 0 bases and J shed 1 base, with 17 bases lying between them. Germline V gene sequence: CDR1 SGDLS, CDR2 YYNGEE. This CDR3 has 19 residues. Using immunoSEQ multiplex PCR, the repertoire was profiled, and TCRdb retains in-frame clones only, with some absent. The table includes about 130,000 clones, 89% detected once. This rearrangement joins TRBV9 to TRBJ2-6; no reliable D call. Sequencing was performed on PBMCs. The receptor comes from a young woman in good health and CMV-seropositive. The CDR3 DNA reads as TGTGCCAGCAGCGTAGTCGCCTGGTCAGGATTATCTGGGGCCAACGTCCTGACTTTC. Protein product: CASSVVAWSGLSGANVLTF.